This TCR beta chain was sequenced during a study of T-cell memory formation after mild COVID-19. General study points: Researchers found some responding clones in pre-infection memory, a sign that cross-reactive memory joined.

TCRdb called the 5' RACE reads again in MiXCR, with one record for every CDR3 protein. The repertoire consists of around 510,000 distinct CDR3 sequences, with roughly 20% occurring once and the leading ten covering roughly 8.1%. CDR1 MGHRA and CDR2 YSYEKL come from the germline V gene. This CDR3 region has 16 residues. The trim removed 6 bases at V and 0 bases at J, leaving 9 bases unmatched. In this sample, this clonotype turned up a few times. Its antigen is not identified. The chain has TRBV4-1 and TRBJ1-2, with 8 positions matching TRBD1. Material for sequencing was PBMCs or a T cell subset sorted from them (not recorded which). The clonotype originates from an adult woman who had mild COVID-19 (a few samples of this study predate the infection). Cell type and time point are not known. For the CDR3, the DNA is TGCGCCAGCAGTACAAGGACAGGGAGAGCTAACTATGGCTACACCTTC. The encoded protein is CASSTRTGRANYGYTF.